The 25 T cell receptor beta chains reported below all come from one sample, sequenced in a study of blood T cell repertoires in COVID-19. The data were produced by immunoSEQ multiplex PCR, yet TCRdb's version contains in-frame clones alone and is incomplete. The sample shows approximately 470,000 clones, 87% of them seen only once. The sequencing input was PBMCs or T cells enriched from blood (not recorded which). These receptors all come from a woman aged 18-29 years who had recovered from COVID-19.

The chain employs TRBV28 and TRBJ2-5, with 9 bases that match TRBD2. Germline V CDR1 and CDR2: MDHEN, SYDVKM. J was trimmed by 1 base and V by 8 bases; bases with no gene match: 17. CDR3 length equals 18 residues. CDR3 nucleotides: TGTGCCAGCTCTAATAGGGCTAGCGGGGCCGCTCTCCAAGAGACCCAGTACTTC. Protein: CASSNRASGAALQETQYF.

The chain combines TRBV18 with TRBJ1-2, with D possibly being TRBD1 (5 bases). Trimming removed 6 bases at V and 8 bases at J, with 19 bases between. This CDR3 has 14 residues. Germline V lookup: CDR1 KGHSH, CDR2 LQKENI. The CDR3 DNA reads TGTGCCAGCTCGCACCCCGTCGGGGGAAAAGGCTACACCTTC. This sequence encodes CASSHPVGGKGYTF.

CDR3 loop: CASSLGASEPQPQHF. CDR3 DNA: TGTGCCAGCAGCTTGGGAGCATCAGAGCCTCAGCCCCAGCATTTT. The rearrangement joins TRBV7-9 to TRBJ1-5; D unclear. V dropped 3 bases and J dropped 6 bases, with 15 bases sitting between them. Germline CDR1 reads SEHNR; CDR2 reads FQNEAQ (reference sequence). CDR3 size: 15 residues.

This rearrangement joins TRBV2 to TRBJ1-2; 9 positions agree with TRBD1. This CDR3 region has 15 residues. Unmatched junction bases numbered 10, after V lost 4 bases and J lost 7 bases. The germline V gene encodes CDR1 SNHLY and CDR2 FYNNEI. CDR3 nucleotide sequence: TGTGCCAGCAGTGCAGCGACAGGGGGGTTGAGTGGCTACACCTTC. Protein product: CASSAATGGLSGYTF. The full variable domain, rest sourced from reference TRBV2 and TRBJ1-2, is EPEVTQTPSHQVTQMGQEVILRCVPISNHLYFYWYRQILGQKVEFLVSFYNNEISEKSEIFDDQFSVERPDGSNFTLKIRSTKLEDSAMYFCASSAATGGLSGYTFGSGTRLTVV.

The chain carries TRBV3-1 (or the pseudogene TRBV3-2) and TRBJ2-7, with 9 bases that match TRBD2. Germline assignment: CDR1 LGHDT and CDR2 YNNKEL (reference sequence). The CDR3 totals 16 residues. Trimming took 3 bases from V and 6 from J; bases not matched to a gene: 12. The CDR3 sequence is CASSQPSETSGSEQYF. DNA of the CDR3: TGTGCCAGCAGCCAGCCCTCCGAGACTAGCGGTAGCGAGCAGTACTTC.

This clone has only a few counts. This sequence joins TRBV28 and TRBJ1-1, with a tentative D call TRBD1 (6 bases). CDR3 size: 15 residues. From germline, CDR1 is MDHEN and CDR2 SYDVKM. V gave up 8 bases and J gave up 0 bases, with 16 bases separating them. For the CDR3, the DNA is TGTGCCAGCTACCCAGATGGACAGATGAACACTGAAGCTTTCTTT. It specifies CASYPDGQMNTEAFF. Supplemented by reference TRBV28 and TRBJ1-1, the full variable domain reads DVKVTQSSRYLVKRTGEKVFLECVQDMDHENMFWYRQDPGLGLRLIYFSYDVKMKEKGDIPEGYSVSREKKERFSLILESASTNQTSMYLCASYPDGQMNTEAFFGQGTRLTVV.

The genes are TRBV5-1 and TRBJ1-3; TRBD1 might be the D (6 bases). CDR3 length: 17 residues. Germline V gene lookup returns CDR1 SGHRS and CDR2 YFSETQ. The ends were cut back, 4 bases at V and 0 bases at J, with 17 bases in the middle. CDR3 DNA: TGCGCCAGCAGCAAGGGGGTGACAGTCAGCTCTGGAAACACCATATATTTT. This codes for CASSKGVTVSSGNTIYF.

A word on this clone: The same CDR3 also results from other DNA sequences found in this sample. The chain recombines TRBV12-3 or TRBV12-4 with TRBJ2-7; TRBD1 matches 7 bases. With 7 bases clipped from V and 0 bases from J, the junction kept 3 bases outside the gene matches. This CDR3 comprises 13 residues. CDR3 in amino acids: CASTRDSSYEQYF. The CDR3 region has the DNA TGTGCCAGCACCAGGGACAGCTCCTACGAGCAGTACTTC.

The V and J genes are TRBV27 and TRBJ2-7, with a possible D match to TRBD2 (5 bases). V dropped 6 bases and J dropped 8 bases, with 20 bases sitting between them. This CDR3 region has 14 residues. Germline V gives CDR1 MNHEY, CDR2 SMNVEV (reference sequence). CDR3 in amino acids: CASSPVPPSLQQYF. The CDR3 DNA reads TGTGCCAGCAGCCCGGTTCCCCCTAGCTTGCAGCAGTACTTC.

V gene TRBV11-2 combines with J gene TRBJ2-3; TRBD2 aligns across 10 bases. V lost 2 bases to trimming and J lost 12 bases; unmatched junction nucleotides: 5. CDR1 is SGHAT and CDR2 is FQNNGV in the germline V gene. The CDR3 totals 13 residues. The CDR3 spells CASSLSGGADQYF. For the CDR3, the DNA is TGTGCCAGCAGCTTAAGCGGGGGGGCCGATCAGTATTTT.

The chain uses TRBV9 and TRBJ2-2, with TRBD2 identical over 7 bases. The length of the CDR3 is 16 residues. The germline V gene has CDR1 SGDLS and CDR2 YYNGEE. Losses at the gene ends were 3 bases for V and 2 bases for J; bases not matched to a gene: 7. The CDR3 nucleotides read TGTGCCAGCAGCGATAGGTCGGGGGGAAACACCGGGGAGCTGTTTTTT. Translating gives CASSDRSGGNTGELFF.

Comment on this clone: The sample has other DNA sequences that encode this CDR3 too. The chain is built from TRBV28 and TRBJ1-5; D unclear. V was cut by 2 bases and J by 0 bases, with 5 bases left in between. This CDR3 is built from 14 residues. From germline, CDR1 is MDHEN and CDR2 SYDVKM. CDR3 nucleotides: TGTGCCAGCAGTTTACCTCTTAGCAATCAGCCCCAGCATTTT. Its translation: CASSLPLSNQPQHF.

The rearrangement uses TRBV27 and TRBJ1-2; D is unclear. Germline CDR1 reads MNHEY; CDR2 reads SMNVEV (reference sequence). The ends were cut back, 3 bases at V and 1 base at J, with 12 bases in the middle. The CDR3 length is 15 residues. The chain's CDR3 is CASSFPVAFNYGYTF. Written as DNA, the CDR3 is TGTGCCAGCAGTTTCCCAGTCGCCTTTAACTATGGCTACACCTTC.

This rearrangement joins TRBV11-2 to TRBJ2-2; 7 bases are shared with TRBD2. The V gene's germline CDR1 is SGHAT and CDR2 FQNNGV. This CDR3 region has 14 residues. Trimming cost V 8 bases and J 6 bases; bases outside gene matches: 9. CDR3 nucleotide sequence: TGTGCCAGCTCAGGTGCGGGAGAGGCCGGGGAGCTGTTTTTT. It encodes CASSGAGEAGELFF.

The chain employs TRBV3-1 (or the pseudogene TRBV3-2) and TRBJ2-1; D not resolved. This CDR3 is built from 15 residues. Germline CDR1 and CDR2: LGHDT and YNNKEL (reference sequence). V lost 0 bases and J 7 bases, leaving 13 bases between the germline ends. The DNA for the CDR3 is TGTGCCAGCAGCCAAGACAGCTGGGCAGTAAATGAGCAGTTCTTC. Translated, it gives CASSQDSWAVNEQFF.

This rearrangement joins TRBV28 to TRBJ2-1, with 8 bases lining up with TRBD1. CDR1 MDHEN and CDR2 SYDVKM come from the germline V gene. The CDR3 contains 14 residues. The V gene end was trimmed by 6 bases and the J gene end by 9 bases; junction bases not matched to a gene: 10. CDR3 region: CASRGGQVVGEQFF. The CDR3 DNA follows: TGTGCCAGCAGGGGGGGACAGGTGGTCGGTGAGCAGTTCTTC.

The chain uses TRBV5-4 and TRBJ1-1; TRBD1 matches at 9 bases. This CDR3 has 17 residues. CDR1 and CDR2 (germline): SGHNT, YYREEE (reference sequence). The trim removed 5 bases at V and 1 base at J, leaving 12 bases unmatched. The CDR3 coding sequence is TGTGCCAGCAGAGCGACAGGGGGGACCTTTAGGAACACTGAAGCTTTCTTT. Translation gives CASRATGGTFRNTEAFF.

CDR3 protein: CASYSRDRGYEQYF. DNA for the CDR3: TGTGCCAGCTACTCCCGAGACAGGGGCTACGAGCAGTACTTC. The V gene is TRBV6-5, the J gene TRBJ2-7, with 8 bases matching TRBD1. V lost 8 bases and J lost 3; bases outside the gene matches: 9. The germline gives CDR1 MNHEY, CDR2 SVGAGI. This CDR3 contains 14 residues.

The gene calls are TRBV7-9 and TRBJ1-6; the match to TRBD1 covers 10 bases. Per the germline V gene, CDR1 is SEHNR and CDR2 is FQNEAQ (reference sequence). The CDR3 runs 14 residues. J was trimmed by 6 bases and V by 6 bases; bases with no gene match: 2. The CDR3 bases are TGTGCCAGCAGGACAGGGGGCTTTAATTCACCCCTCCACTTT. It codes for CASRTGGFNSPLHF.

The chain uses TRBV19 and TRBJ2-1, with a tentative D call TRBD1 (6 bases). With 5 bases removed from V and 2 bases from J, the gap between germline ends came to 10 bases. Per germline, CDR1 LNHDA and CDR2 SQIVND (reference sequence). The CDR3 covers 14 residues. CDR3 DNA: TGTGCCAGTAGTTGGGCAGGGGCCTACAATGAGCAGTTCTTC. Its translation is CASSWAGAYNEQFF.

This sequence joins TRBV30 and TRBJ1-1, with a weak D call TRBD1 (5 bases). CDR3 length: 13 amino acids. Germline loops: CDR1 GTSNPN, CDR2 SVGIG (reference sequence). Deletions cut 5 bases from V and 10 bases from J, with 20 bases between. CDR3 sequence reads: CAWGQGGAQGAFF. The CDR3 DNA reads TGTGCCTGGGGCCAGGGAGGAGCTCAGGGAGCTTTCTTT.

This rearrangement joins TRBV5-1 to TRBJ1-1; D is perhaps TRBD1 (6 bases). The CDR3 is 16 residues long. Germline V lookup: CDR1 SGHRS, CDR2 YFSETQ. The germline V and J ends were trimmed by 1 base and 0 bases, with 13 bases remaining between them. DNA for the CDR3: TGCGCCAGCAGCTTGACAGGGACCTCCCTGAACACTGAAGCTTTCTTT. Translated, it gives CASSLTGTSLNTEAFF.

V usage is TRBV7-9 and J usage is TRBJ1-1; 9 bases fit TRBD1. Germline lookup yields CDR1 SEHNR and CDR2 FQNEAQ (reference sequence). The CDR3 loop spans 16 amino acids. V lost 5 bases, J lost 1 base, and 8 bases stayed unmatched. The CDR3 protein is CASSIPGDRANTEAFF. The CDR3 DNA sequence: TGTGCCAGCAGCATCCCCGGGGACAGGGCGAACACTGAAGCTTTCTTT.

V and J are TRBV15 and TRBJ1-2; 7 nucleotides match TRBD1. J gave up 4 bases and V 2 bases, and 13 bases lay outside the gene matches. Germline CDR1 reads LNHNV; CDR2 reads YYDKDF (reference sequence). The CDR3 is made up of 17 amino acids. For the CDR3, the DNA is TGTGCCACCAGCAGACCAATCCCGGACAGGACCAGCTATGGCTACACCTTC. Translating gives CATSRPIPDRTSYGYTF.

The chain combines TRBV2 with TRBJ2-7; 7 positions match TRBD1. Germline V gene sequence: CDR1 SNHLY, CDR2 FYNNEI. The CDR3 runs 15 residues. The ends lost 5 bases at V and 5 bases at J; junction bases unmatched: 12. CDR3 in DNA: TGTGCCAGCAGTCCTGACAGGGCCGGTCGAGACGAGCAGTACTTC. It translates to CASSPDRAGRDEQYF.